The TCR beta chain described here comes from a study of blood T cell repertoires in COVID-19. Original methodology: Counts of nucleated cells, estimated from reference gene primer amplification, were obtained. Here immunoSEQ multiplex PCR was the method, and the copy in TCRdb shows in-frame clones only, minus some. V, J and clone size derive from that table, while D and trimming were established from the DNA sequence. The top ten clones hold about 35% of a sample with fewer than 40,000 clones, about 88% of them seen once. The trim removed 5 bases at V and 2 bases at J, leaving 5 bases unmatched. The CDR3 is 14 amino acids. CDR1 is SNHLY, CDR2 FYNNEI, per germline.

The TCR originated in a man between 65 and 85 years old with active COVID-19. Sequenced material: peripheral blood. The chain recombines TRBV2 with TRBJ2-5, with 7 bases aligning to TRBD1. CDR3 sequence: CASSRQGRQETQYF. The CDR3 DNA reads TGTGCCAGCAGTAGACAGGGTAGGCAAGAGACCCAGTACTTC.